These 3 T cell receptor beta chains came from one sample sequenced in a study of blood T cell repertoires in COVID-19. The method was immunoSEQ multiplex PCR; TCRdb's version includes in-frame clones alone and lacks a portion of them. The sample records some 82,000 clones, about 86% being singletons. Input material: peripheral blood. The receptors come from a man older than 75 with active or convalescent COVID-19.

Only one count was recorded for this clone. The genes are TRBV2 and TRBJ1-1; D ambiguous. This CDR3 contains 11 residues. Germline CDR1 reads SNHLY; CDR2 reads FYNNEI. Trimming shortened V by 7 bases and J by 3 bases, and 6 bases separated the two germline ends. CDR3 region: CASTGYTEAFF. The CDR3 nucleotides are TGTGCCAGCACCGGTTACACTGAAGCTTTCTTT.

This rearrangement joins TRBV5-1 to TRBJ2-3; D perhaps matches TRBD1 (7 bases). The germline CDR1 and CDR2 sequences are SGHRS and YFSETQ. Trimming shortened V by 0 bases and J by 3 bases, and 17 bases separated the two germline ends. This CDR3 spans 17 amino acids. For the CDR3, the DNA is TGCGCCAGCAGCTTGGAAGGTCGGGCAGGGGGGACAGATACGCAGTATTTT. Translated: CASSLEGRAGGTDTQYF.

The CDR3 here is CASSLAPVQETQYF. CDR3 DNA: TGTGCCAGCAGCTTGGCCCCAGTCCAAGAGACCCAGTACTTC. The chain is built from TRBV5-5 and TRBJ2-5; no clear D gene. Germline V lookup: CDR1 SGHKS, CDR2 YYEKEE (reference sequence). The CDR3 covers 14 residues. Between the trimmed V and J ends, which lost 0 bases and 1 base, there was a span of 7 bases.